The clone carrying this TCR beta chain was seen more than once but under ten times. Its antigen is not identified. This specimen belongs to a study of beta chain features in type 1 diabetes. Study-wide context: Sorted cells from all samples, numbering 95 million to 140 million, were examined.

Purity exceeding 95% was reached by all sorted populations. Study results and limitations: Shortening that was moderate but significant affected the TCRB CDR3s of Type 1 diabetes patients in all four CD4+ subsets. The study found that naive, central memory and Treg TCRB repertoires appeared more similar in patients than in healthy donors.

Sequencing targeted expressed TCRB transcripts, as all isolated RNA had been reverse transcribed. Here immunoSEQ multiplex PCR was the method, and the copy in TCRdb shows in-frame clones only, minus some. Among 300,000 or so clones listed, roughly 8% were seen once. The length of the CDR3 is 19 residues. Germline lookup yields CDR1 KGHSH and CDR2 LQKENI. The J segment lost 5 bases and the V segment lost 2 bases, leaving 20 bases of the junction unmatched. The origin of this receptor is a woman aged 18-35 years in good health. This chain joins TRBV18 and TRBJ1-2; 7 bases match TRBD1. Sequencing was performed on central memory CD4+ T cells from blood. The CDR3 sequence is CASSPWVPDRAASLYGYTF. CDR3 coding DNA: TGTGCCAGCTCACCATGGGTACCCGACAGGGCGGCCTCCCTATATGGCTACACCTTC.